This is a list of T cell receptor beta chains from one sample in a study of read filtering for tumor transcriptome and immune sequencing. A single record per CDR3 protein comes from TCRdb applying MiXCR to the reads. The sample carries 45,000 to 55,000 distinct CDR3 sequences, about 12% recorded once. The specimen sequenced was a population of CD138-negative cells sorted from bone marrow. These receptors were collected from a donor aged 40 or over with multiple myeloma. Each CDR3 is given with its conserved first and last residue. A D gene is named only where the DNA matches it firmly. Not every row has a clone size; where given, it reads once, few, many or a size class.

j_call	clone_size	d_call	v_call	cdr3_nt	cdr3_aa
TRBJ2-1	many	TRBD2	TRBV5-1	TGCGCCAGCAGCGCGGGAGATTACAATGAGCAGTTCTTC	CASSAGDYNEQFF
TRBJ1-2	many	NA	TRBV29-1	TGCAGCGTTGTCGAGGGGGACGGATTTAACTATGGCTACACCTTC	CSVVEGDGFNYGYTF
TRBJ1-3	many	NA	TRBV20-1	TGCAGTGCTAGCGAAGGGGGTCCTGGAAACACCATATATTTT	CSASEGGPGNTIYF
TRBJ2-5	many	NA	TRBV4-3	TGCGCCAGCAGCCAAGACTGGCAGAATCCGCAAGAGACCCAGTACTTC	CASSQDWQNPQETQYF
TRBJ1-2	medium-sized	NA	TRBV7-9	TGTGCCAGCAGCTTGGGCTCTTTCGAGGGCTACACCTTC	CASSLGSFEGYTF
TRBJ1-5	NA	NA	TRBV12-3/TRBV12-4	TGTACCAGCAGTTTCGATCGGGACGCCAAGCGGACCCAGCATTTT	CTSSFDRDAKRTQHF
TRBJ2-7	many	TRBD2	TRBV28	TGTGCCAGCAGCATGGGGACGGTGACTAGCGGGAGCTACGAGCAGTACTTC	CASSMGTVTSGSYEQYF
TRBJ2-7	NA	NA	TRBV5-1	TGCGCCAGCAGCTTCACGGTGGGAAGCTCCTACGAGCAGGACTTC	CASSFTVGSSYEQDF
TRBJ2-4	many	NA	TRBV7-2	TGTGCCAGCAGCTCGGGACAGGCGGGTGCTGCGGGACTAAAAAACATTCAGTACTTC	CASSSGQAGAAGLKNIQYF
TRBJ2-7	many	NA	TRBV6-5	TGTGCCAGCAGCCGAGGAGGGAGAGACTACGAGCAGTACTTC	CASSRGGRDYEQYF
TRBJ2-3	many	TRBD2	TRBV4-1	TGCGCCAGCAGCCGAGAAGACGGGAGTAGCGGGACTTTAGATACGCAGTATTTT	CASSREDGSSGTLDTQYF
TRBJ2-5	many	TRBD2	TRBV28	TGTGCCAGCAGTTTATCCGGCAGCGGGATGGGAAAGACCCAGTACTTC	CASSLSGSGMGKTQYF
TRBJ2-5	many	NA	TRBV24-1	TGTGCCACCAGTGATGCGGACAGTAAGACCCAAGAGACCCAGTACTTC	CATSDADSKTQETQYF
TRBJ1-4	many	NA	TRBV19	TGTGCCAGTAGTATTTTGCGGGGGACTGAAAAACTGTTTTTT	CASSILRGTEKLFF
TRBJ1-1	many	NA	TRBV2	TGTGCCAGCAGACCGCTGGGCCAACGGCGGACTGAAGCTTTCTTT	CASRPLGQRRTEAFF
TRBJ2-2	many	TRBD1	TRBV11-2	TGTGCCAGCAGCTCCCCCGCAGGGGGCGTTTGGAACACCGGGGAGCTGTTTTTT	CASSSPAGGVWNTGELFF
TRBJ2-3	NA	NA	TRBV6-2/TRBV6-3	TGTGCCTACGGGTCTCGTTCAGATTCGCAGTATTTT	CAYGSRSDSQYF
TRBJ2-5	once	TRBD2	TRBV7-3	TGTGCCAGCAGCTGGCGGGCGCAGACCGGGACTAGCGGGAGTTATGAGATCCAGTACTTC	CASSWRAQTGTSGSYEIQYF
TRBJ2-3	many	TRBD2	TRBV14	TGTGCCAGCAGCCACCTAGCGGAACCCACAGATACGCAGTATTTT	CASSHLAEPTDTQYF
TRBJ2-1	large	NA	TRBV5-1	TGCGCCAGCAGCTGGGGAAGGACAGATGAGCAGTTCTTC	CASSWGRTDEQFF
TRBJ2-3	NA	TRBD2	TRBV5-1	TGCGCCAGCAGCCATCTAGCGGGAGGTGACGCAGATACGCGGTATTTT	CASSHLAGGDADTRYF
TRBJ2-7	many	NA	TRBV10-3	TGTGCCATCAGTGGAGGACCGGACCTCGAGCAGTACTTC	CAISGGPDLEQYF
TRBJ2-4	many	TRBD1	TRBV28	TGTGCCAGCAGCTTAGAGACAGGGGCTATAATTCAGTACTTC	CASSLETGAIIQYF
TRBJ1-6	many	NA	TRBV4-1	TGCGCCAGCAGCCAAGATTCTTCTAGCTCCTATAATTCACCCCTCCACTTT	CASSQDSSSSYNSPLHF
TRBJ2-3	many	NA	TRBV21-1	TGTGCCAGCAGCAAAGTTGGAGGGAGTAGAGGCACAGATACGCAGTATTTT	CASSKVGGSRGTDTQYF
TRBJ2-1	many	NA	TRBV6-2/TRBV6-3	TGTGCCAGCAGTTACTCTCCAGGGGCCCCTGAGCAGTTCTTC	CASSYSPGAPEQFF
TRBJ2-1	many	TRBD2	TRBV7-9	TGTGCCAGTGAGCGGGGATTTAGCGATGAGCAGTTCTTC	CASERGFSDEQFF
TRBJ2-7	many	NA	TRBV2	TGTGCCAGCGCCGACCCCCTCCGCCACAGCTCCTACGAGCAGTACTTC	CASADPLRHSSYEQYF
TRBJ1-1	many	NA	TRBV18	TGTGCCAGCTCACCCCTCCCGGGAGCGAACACTGAAGCTTTCTTT	CASSPLPGANTEAFF
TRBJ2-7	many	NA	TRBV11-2	TGTGCCAGCAGCTTTGTGACAGGCTCCTACGAGCAGTACTTC	CASSFVTGSYEQYF
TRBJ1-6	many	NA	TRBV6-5	TGTGCCAGCAGCCTCGGGGCTTTGCGGCCCCTCCACTTT	CASSLGALRPLHF
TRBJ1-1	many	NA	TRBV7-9	TGTGCCAGCAGCCCCGGCCCTGAAGCTTTCTTT	CASSPGPEAFF